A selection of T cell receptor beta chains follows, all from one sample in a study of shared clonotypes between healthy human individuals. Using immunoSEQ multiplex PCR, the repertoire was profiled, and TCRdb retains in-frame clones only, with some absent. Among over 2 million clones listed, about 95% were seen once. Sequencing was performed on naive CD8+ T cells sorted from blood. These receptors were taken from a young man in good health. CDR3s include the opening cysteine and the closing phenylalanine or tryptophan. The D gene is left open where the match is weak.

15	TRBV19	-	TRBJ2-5	CASSIADSLQETQYF
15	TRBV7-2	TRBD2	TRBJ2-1	CASSTGLAAANEQFF
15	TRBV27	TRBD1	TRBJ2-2	CASSSRTGDTGELFF
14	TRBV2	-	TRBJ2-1	CASSEFGVNNEQFF
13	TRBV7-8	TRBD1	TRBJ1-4	CASRRTGDEKLFF
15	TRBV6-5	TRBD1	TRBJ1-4	CASSLGQPANEKLFF
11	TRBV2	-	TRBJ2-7	CASSDGDSHLF
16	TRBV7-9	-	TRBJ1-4	CASSPTQAATNEKLFF
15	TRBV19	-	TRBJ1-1	CASSIWGAGDTEAFF
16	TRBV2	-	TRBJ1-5	CASRDPASRGNQPQHF
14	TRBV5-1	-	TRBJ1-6	CASSRTGEHSPLHF
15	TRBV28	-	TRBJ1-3	CASSLSLVGGNTIYF
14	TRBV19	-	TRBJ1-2	CASTWGYANYGYTF
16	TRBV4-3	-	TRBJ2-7	CASSQAFSSSSYEQYF
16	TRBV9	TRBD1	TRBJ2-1	CASSVGSRGPYNEQFF
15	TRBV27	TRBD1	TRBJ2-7	CASSLETGDIYEQYF
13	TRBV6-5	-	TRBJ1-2	CASSYGDGYGYTF
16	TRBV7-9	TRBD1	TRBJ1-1	CASSSTRTGGNTEAFF
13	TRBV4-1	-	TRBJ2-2	CASSPGSTGELFF
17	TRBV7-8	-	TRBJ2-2	CASSQFSPQLRTGELFF
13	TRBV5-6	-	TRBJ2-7	CASSFELAYEQYF
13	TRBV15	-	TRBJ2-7	CATSRVESYEQYF
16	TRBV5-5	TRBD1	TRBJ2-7	CASSPPGQPSSYEQYF
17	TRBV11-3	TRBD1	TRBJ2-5	CASSSRVQGAGRETQYF
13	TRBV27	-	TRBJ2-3	CASSLVEPDTQYF
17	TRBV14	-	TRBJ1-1	CASSQDGRVRVRAEAFF